A selection of T cell receptor beta chains follows, all from one sample in a study of circulating and synovial CD4+ cells in juvenile arthritis. Sequenced by immunoSEQ multiplex PCR; TCRdb stores in-frame clones only, minus some. The table includes 30,000 or so clones, 90% to 95% detected once. Sequenced sample: CD4+ T cells from blood. The source is a human donor with juvenile idiopathic arthritis. The CDR3 runs from the conserved cysteine through the conserved F or W. Fields, in order: D gene, J gene, clone size, CDR3 length, V gene, CDR3 DNA, CDR3 protein. The D gene is left open where the match is weak. Expanded clones get a size class; other rows say once, few or many, or leave the size out.

>TRBD2|TRBJ2-3|.|17|TRBV5-5
TGTGCCAGCAGCGGTCGGAGCGGGGGGCCTAGCACAGATACGCAGTATTTT
CASSGRSGGPSTDTQYF
>TRBD1|TRBJ1-1|.|16|TRBV10-1
TGCGCCAGCAGGATCCGGGACAGGGGATTGCGGACTGAAGCTTTCTTT
CASRIRDRGLRTEAFF
>.|TRBJ1-5|.|13|TRBV28
TGTGCCAGCAGTTTGAGTACGTATCAGCCCCAGCATTTT
CASSLSTYQPQHF
>.|TRBJ1-5|.|14|TRBV18
TGTGCCAGCTCACCTCAAGCTAGCAATCAGCCCCAGCATTTT
CASSPQASNQPQHF
>TRBD1|TRBJ2-1|.|14|TRBV18
TGTGCCAGCTCACCGGGACAGGTGAACAATGAGCAGTTCTTC
CASSPGQVNNEQFF
>.|TRBJ2-2|.|17|TRBV19
TGTGCCAGTATCCCCCCCAGCGGAACAGCGAACACCGGGGAGCTGTTTTTT
CASIPPSGTANTGELFF
>.|TRBJ2-1|.|13|TRBV19
TGTGCCAGTAGTATTCGCGTCCGGAATGAGCAGTTCTTC
CASSIRVRNEQFF
>.|TRBJ1-2|.|13|TRBV6-6
TGTGCCAGCAGCAATTCTCAGGACTATGGCTACACCTTC
CASSNSQDYGYTF
>TRBD1|TRBJ1-4|.|16|TRBV30
TGTGCCTGGAGTGTACCATTGACAGGGGCTAATGAAAAACTGTTTTTT
CAWSVPLTGANEKLFF
>TRBD1|TRBJ2-5|.|13|TRBV7-9
TGTGCCAGCAGCTGGACAGGGATGGAGACCCAGTACTTC
CASSWTGMETQYF
>.|TRBJ2-7|.|14|TRBV11-2
TGTGCCAGCAGCCTTAGGGGGCGCGGGGACGAGCAGTACTTC
CASSLRGRGDEQYF
>TRBD2|TRBJ2-7|.|12|TRBV29-1
TGCAGCGTGGCTAGCGGGACCTACGAGCAGTACTTC
CSVASGTYEQYF
>.|TRBJ1-1|.|14|TRBV18
TGTGCCAGCTCACCCGACAGGAGACACACTGAAGCTTTCTTT
CASSPDRRHTEAFF
>.|TRBJ2-7|once|13|TRBV5-1
TGCGCCAGCAGCTTGGGGTCAGCCTACGAGCAGTACTTC
CASSLGSAYEQYF
>.|TRBJ2-1|once|15|TRBV28
TGTGCCAGCAAAACCTCAGGGGTTTCCTACAATGAGCAGTTCTTC
CASKTSGVSYNEQFF
>.|TRBJ1-4|.|16|TRBV30
TGTGCCTGGAGTACCACCCAGGGGATGACTAATGAAAAACTGTTTTTT
CAWSTTQGMTNEKLFF
>TRBD1|TRBJ2-1|.|17|TRBV11-3
TGTGCCAGCAGTCCGTTTTTGGGACAGGGATTGTACAATGAGCAGTTCTTC
CASSPFLGQGLYNEQFF
>.|TRBJ1-3|.|17|TRBV19
TGTGCCAGTAGTAAGCTAAGGACACTAACCTCTGGAAACACCATATATTTT
CASSKLRTLTSGNTIYF
>.|TRBJ1-3|few|12|TRBV5-6
TGTGCCAGCCACATTCCGGGAAACACCATATATTTT
CASHIPGNTIYF
>TRBD2|TRBJ2-3|.|17|TRBV7-9
TGTGCCAGCAGCTTAGCTGGCGGGGGGCCACCTACAGATACGCAGTATTTT
CASSLAGGGPPTDTQYF
>TRBD1|TRBJ2-2|.|16|TRBV9
TGTGCCAGCAGCCCACTTCAGGGGGCCAACACCGGGGAGCTGTTTTTT
CASSPLQGANTGELFF
>.|TRBJ2-7|few|13|TRBV9
TGTGCCAGCAGCGTAGGAGGTACCTACGAGCAGTACTTC
CASSVGGTYEQYF
>.|TRBJ2-2|.|14|TRBV5-4
TGTGCCAGCAGCTTACCCGCGGGGACCGGGGAGCTGTTTTTT
CASSLPAGTGELFF
>.|TRBJ2-7|.|14|TRBV4-1
TGCGCCAGCAGCCAAGAAGACACGACCTACGAGCAGTACTTC
CASSQEDTTYEQYF
>.|TRBJ2-3|.|15|TRBV7-3
TGTGCCAGCAGTATTATGGGGGCTGGCACAGATACGCAGTATTTT
CASSIMGAGTDTQYF
>.|TRBJ2-2|.|16|TRBV18
TGTGCCAGCTCACCCCGGAAAGCGGGCTGGACCGGGGAGCTGTTTTTT
CASSPRKAGWTGELFF
>TRBD1|TRBJ1-6|.|17|TRBV27
TGTGCCAGCAGTCGTGGGACAGGGTCGAAAGGGGAGAAGCCCCTCCACTTT
CASSRGTGSKGEKPLHF
>.|TRBJ1-2|.|14|TRBV23-1
TGCGCCAGCAGTCAATCGGGGCAGGGAGGTGGCTACACCTTC
CASSQSGQGGGYTF
>TRBD2|TRBJ2-4|.|16|TRBV5-1
TGCGCCAGCAGCCCCCGGACTAGCGGGGGGAAAAACATTCAGTACTTC
CASSPRTSGGKNIQYF
>.|TRBJ1-5|.|13|TRBV6-5
TGTGCCAGCAGACTGTCTAGCAATCAGCCCCAGCATTTT
CASRLSSNQPQHF
>.|TRBJ2-5|.|14|TRBV15
TGTGCCACCAGCAGAACCGGGAGCCAAGAGACCCAGTACTTC
CATSRTGSQETQYF
>.|TRBJ2-2|.|15|TRBV14
TGTGCCAGCAGCCCCCTGCAGGGGACGGCCGGGGAGCTGTTTTTT
CASSPLQGTAGELFF
>.|TRBJ2-6|once|16|TRBV7-2
TGTGCCAGCAGCTTGTTCACGAGTGGTGGGGCCAACGTCCTGACTTTC
CASSLFTSGGANVLTF
>.|TRBJ2-7|.|14|TRBV6-5
TGTGCCAGCACTCTGACAAAGGCCTCCTACGAGCAGTACTTC
CASTLTKASYEQYF
>.|TRBJ2-7|.|16|TRBV9
TGTGCCAGCAGCGTATCAGGGCAGGGTGGGATCGACGAGCAGTACTTC
CASSVSGQGGIDEQYF
>TRBD1|TRBJ2-5|.|16|TRBV18
TGTGCCAGCTCACTAGGACAGGGAACGGGACAAGAGACCCAGTACTTC
CASSLGQGTGQETQYF
>.|TRBJ2-3|.|16|TRBV5-5
TGTGCCAGCAGCTTGGGTCCAGGGATTAGCACAGATACGCAGTATTTT
CASSLGPGISTDTQYF
>TRBD2|TRBJ2-3|.|16|TRBV14
TGTGCCAGCAGCCCCTACGGGGGGTCTAGCACAGATACGCAGTATTTT
CASSPYGGSSTDTQYF
>TRBD1|TRBJ2-4|.|14|TRBV11-2
TGTGCCAGCAGCGCGACAGGGGCCAAAAACATTCAGTACTTC
CASSATGAKNIQYF
>.|TRBJ1-1|.|14|TRBV5-1
TGCGCCAGCAGTTTAGAGGGAAAGAACACTGAAGCTTTCTTT
CASSLEGKNTEAFF
>TRBD1|TRBJ2-5|.|13|TRBV5-1
TGCGCCAGCAGCTTGTTACAGGGGCAGACCCAGTACTTC
CASSLLQGQTQYF
>.|TRBJ2-7|.|13|TRBV6-1
TGTGCCAGCAGTGAAACGTCGTCAGGGGAGCAGTACTTC
CASSETSSGEQYF
>TRBD2|TRBJ2-5|.|15|TRBV6-6
TGTGCCAGCAGCAACGAAAGGGGAGGGAGGGAGACCCAGTACTTC
CASSNERGGRETQYF
>.|TRBJ2-1|.|15|TRBV7-2
TGTGCCAGCAGCTCCTGGCCCCGCTCCTACAATGAGCAGTTCTTC
CASSSWPRSYNEQFF
>.|TRBJ1-1|.|14|TRBV28
TGTGCCAGTCGAAGGGGCGGCTGGAACACTGAAGCTTTCTTT
CASRRGGWNTEAFF
>TRBD1|TRBJ1-2|.|15|TRBV28
TGTGCCAGCAGTTTATGGGCAGGGGGCGGTAATGGCTACACCTTC
CASSLWAGGGNGYTF
>.|TRBJ1-2|once|15|TRBV7-2
TGTGCCAGCAGCTTAGTTTGGCAGGGGAGCTATGGCTACACCTTC
CASSLVWQGSYGYTF